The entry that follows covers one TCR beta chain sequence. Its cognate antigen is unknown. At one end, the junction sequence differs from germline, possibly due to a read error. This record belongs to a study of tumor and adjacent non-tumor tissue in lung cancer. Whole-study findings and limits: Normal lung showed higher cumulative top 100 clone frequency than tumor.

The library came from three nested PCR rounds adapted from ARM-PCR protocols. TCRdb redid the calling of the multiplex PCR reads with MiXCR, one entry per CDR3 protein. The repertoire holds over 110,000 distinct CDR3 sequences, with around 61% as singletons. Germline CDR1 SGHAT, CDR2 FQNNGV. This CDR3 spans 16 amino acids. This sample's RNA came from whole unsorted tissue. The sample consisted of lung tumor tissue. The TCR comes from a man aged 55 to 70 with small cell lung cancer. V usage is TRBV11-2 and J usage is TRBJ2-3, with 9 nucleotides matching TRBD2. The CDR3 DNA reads TGTACCAGCAGCTTAGGTATAGCGGGAGTTTCAGACACGCAATATTTT. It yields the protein CTSSLGIAGVSDTQYF. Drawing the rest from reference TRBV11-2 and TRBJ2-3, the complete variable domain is EAGVAQSPRYKIIEKRQSVAFWCNPISGHATLYWYQQILGQGPKLLIQFQNNGVVDDSQLPKDRFSAERLKGVDSTLKIQPAKLEDSAVYLCTSSLGIAGVSDTQYFGPGTRLTVL.